A selection of T cell receptor beta chains follows, all from one sample in a study of blood T cells in healthy people across ages. TCRdb reprocessed the 5' RACE reads with MiXCR, giving one entry per CDR3 protein. The sample consists of approximately 1,700,000 distinct CDR3 sequences, 39% of them appearing once. What was sequenced was blood. The source is a human donor in good health. Each CDR3 is given with its conserved first and last residue. The D gene is left open where the match is weak. Size is omitted from some rows. Given values are once, few, many or a class for expanded clones.

CDR3 length: 16; D gene: TRBD1; J gene: TRBJ2-4; clone size: .; V gene: TRBV2; CDR3 protein: CACRDRDLLAKNIQYF; CDR3 DNA: TGTGCCTGCAGGGACAGGGATCTCCTAGCCAAAAACATTCAGTACTTC
CDR3 length: 17; D gene: .; J gene: TRBJ2-7; clone size: few; V gene: TRBV10-3; CDR3 protein: CAISDAPGQGVTYEQYF; CDR3 DNA: TGTGCCATCAGTGATGCCCCTGGGCAGGGTGTAACTTACGAGCAGTACTTC
CDR3 length: 17; D gene: .; J gene: TRBJ2-3; clone size: few; V gene: TRBV7-9; CDR3 protein: CASSLVFAGQKGDTQYF; CDR3 DNA: TGTGCCAGCAGCTTAGTTTTCGCGGGGCAAAAGGGAGATACGCAGTATTTT
CDR3 length: 15; D gene: .; J gene: TRBJ2-5; clone size: .; V gene: TRBV20-1; CDR3 protein: CSAPQAGRHQETQYF; CDR3 DNA: TGCAGTGCTCCCCAAGCCGGACGACACCAAGAGACCCAGTACTTC
CDR3 length: 12; D gene: .; J gene: TRBJ1-1; clone size: .; V gene: TRBV30; CDR3 protein: CAWSLEDTEAFF; CDR3 DNA: TGTGCCTGGAGTTTAGAGGACACTGAAGCTTTCTTT
CDR3 length: 15; D gene: TRBD1; J gene: TRBJ2-7; clone size: .; V gene: TRBV27; CDR3 protein: CASRSTGDQGIEQYF; CDR3 DNA: TGTGCCAGCAGATCTACAGGGGATCAGGGGATCGAGCAGTACTTC
CDR3 length: 15; D gene: .; J gene: TRBJ2-7; clone size: many; V gene: TRBV7-2; CDR3 protein: CASSLDGLISYEQYF; CDR3 DNA: TGTGCCAGCAGCTTAGACGGGTTGATCTCCTACGAGCAGTACTTC
CDR3 length: 16; D gene: .; J gene: TRBJ2-5; clone size: .; V gene: TRBV6-2/TRBV6-3; CDR3 protein: CAGSYGAYPRQETQYF; CDR3 DNA: TGTGCCGGCAGTTATGGGGCTTACCCACGTCAAGAGACCCAGTACTTC
CDR3 length: 14; D gene: .; J gene: TRBJ2-3; clone size: .; V gene: TRBV29-1; CDR3 protein: CSVGGHLRTDTQYF; CDR3 DNA: TGCAGCGTTGGGGGACACCTTCGCACAGATACGCAGTATTTT
CDR3 length: 17; D gene: .; J gene: TRBJ2-2; clone size: .; V gene: TRBV12-3/TRBV12-4; CDR3 protein: CASTLGASSQQTGELFF; CDR3 DNA: TGTGCCAGCACCCTGGGGGCTAGCAGCCAACAGACCGGGGAGCTGTTTTTT
CDR3 length: 15; D gene: .; J gene: TRBJ1-1; clone size: .; V gene: TRBV7-2; CDR3 protein: CASSAWTVMNTEAFF; CDR3 DNA: TGTGCCAGCAGCGCCTGGACAGTGATGAACACTGAAGCTTTCTTT
CDR3 length: 16; D gene: .; J gene: TRBJ1-2; clone size: few; V gene: TRBV6-5; CDR3 protein: CASSWSLARLLYGYTF; CDR3 DNA: TGTGCCAGCAGCTGGTCCCTGGCCAGGCTGCTCTATGGCTACACCTTC
CDR3 length: 15; D gene: .; J gene: TRBJ1-2; clone size: .; V gene: TRBV28; CDR3 protein: CASSSPFGGTGSYTF; CDR3 DNA: TGTGCCAGCAGTTCCCCATTCGGGGGAACGGGGAGCTACACCTTC
CDR3 length: 12; D gene: TRBD1; J gene: TRBJ2-7; clone size: many; V gene: TRBV12-3/TRBV12-4; CDR3 protein: CASSPRQGEQYF; CDR3 DNA: TGTGCCAGCAGTCCTCGACAGGGGGAGCAGTACTTC
CDR3 length: 16; D gene: TRBD2; J gene: TRBJ2-3; clone size: .; V gene: TRBV5-1; CDR3 protein: CASSWRLAGGQDTQYF; CDR3 DNA: TGCGCCAGCAGCTGGAGACTAGCGGGGGGGCAGGATACGCAGTATTTT
CDR3 length: 14; D gene: TRBD1; J gene: TRBJ2-1; clone size: .; V gene: TRBV25-1; CDR3 protein: CASRGTGGYNEQFF; CDR3 DNA: TGTGCCAGCAGAGGGACAGGAGGTTACAATGAGCAGTTCTTC
CDR3 length: 16; D gene: TRBD2; J gene: TRBJ2-5; clone size: few; V gene: TRBV27; CDR3 protein: CASSQGLAGFRETQYF; CDR3 DNA: TGTGCCAGCAGTCAAGGACTAGCGGGGTTTAGGGAGACCCAGTACTTC
CDR3 length: 11; D gene: .; J gene: TRBJ1-4; clone size: .; V gene: TRBV28; CDR3 protein: CASMGEEKLFF; CDR3 DNA: TGTGCCAGCATGGGAGAGGAAAAACTGTTTTTT
CDR3 length: 16; D gene: .; J gene: TRBJ1-5; clone size: few; V gene: TRBV5-5; CDR3 protein: CASSPLWAGGNQPQHF; CDR3 DNA: TGTGCCAGCAGCCCCCTCTGGGCGGGGGGCAATCAGCCCCAGCATTTT
CDR3 length: 14; D gene: .; J gene: TRBJ1-1; clone size: .; V gene: TRBV7-3; CDR3 protein: CASGNPPSGTEAFF; CDR3 DNA: TGTGCCAGCGGCAACCCCCCCTCCGGGACCGAAGCTTTCTTT
CDR3 length: 17; D gene: TRBD1; J gene: TRBJ1-1; clone size: .; V gene: TRBV5-1; CDR3 protein: CASSLRRTGSMGTEAFF; CDR3 DNA: TGCGCCAGCAGCTTGCGTAGGACAGGGTCAATGGGCACTGAAGCTTTCTTT
CDR3 length: 14; D gene: .; J gene: TRBJ2-5; clone size: .; V gene: TRBV7-2; CDR3 protein: CASSLGAVHETQYF; CDR3 DNA: TGTGCCAGCAGCTTAGGGGCAGTCCATGAGACCCAGTACTTC
CDR3 length: 14; D gene: .; J gene: TRBJ2-3; clone size: many; V gene: TRBV7-3; CDR3 protein: CASSPSVSTDTQYF; CDR3 DNA: TGTGCCAGCAGCCCATCCGTTAGCACAGATACGCAGTATTTT
CDR3 length: 17; D gene: TRBD1; J gene: TRBJ1-5; clone size: few; V gene: TRBV20-1; CDR3 protein: CSARVIGTGRMGQPQHF; CDR3 DNA: TGCAGTGCTAGAGTAATTGGGACAGGGCGGATGGGTCAGCCCCAGCATTTT
CDR3 length: 16; D gene: .; J gene: TRBJ1-4; clone size: .; V gene: TRBV3-1; CDR3 protein: CASSPQGAATNEKLFF; CDR3 DNA: TGTGCCAGCAGCCCCCAGGGTGCGGCAACTAATGAAAAACTGTTTTTT
CDR3 length: 13; D gene: .; J gene: TRBJ2-7; clone size: many; V gene: TRBV29-1; CDR3 protein: CSVEDRGDYEQYF; CDR3 DNA: TGCAGCGTTGAAGATCGGGGAGACTACGAGCAGTACTTC
CDR3 length: 13; D gene: .; J gene: TRBJ2-5; clone size: few; V gene: TRBV29-1; CDR3 protein: CSVKAVLAETQYF; CDR3 DNA: TGCAGCGTTAAGGCCGTCCTAGCGGAGACCCAGTACTTC
CDR3 length: 16; D gene: .; J gene: TRBJ2-7; clone size: .; V gene: TRBV7-2; CDR3 protein: CASSLLGRLEPYEQYF; CDR3 DNA: TGTGCCAGCAGCTTACTTGGCCGATTAGAACCCTACGAGCAGTACTTC
CDR3 length: 14; D gene: .; J gene: TRBJ2-2; clone size: .; V gene: TRBV5-1; CDR3 protein: CASSRGGATGELFF; CDR3 DNA: TGCGCCAGCAGCCGCGGGGGCGCCACCGGGGAGCTGTTTTTT
CDR3 length: 15; D gene: .; J gene: TRBJ2-7; clone size: few; V gene: TRBV4-3; CDR3 protein: CASSQEVGNPYEQYF; CDR3 DNA: TGCGCCAGCAGCCAGGAGGTCGGAAACCCCTACGAGCAGTACTTC
CDR3 length: 16; D gene: TRBD1; J gene: TRBJ2-5; clone size: once; V gene: TRBV7-7; CDR3 protein: CASSFSGQGVGETQYF; CDR3 DNA: TGTGCTAGCAGCTTTTCGGGACAGGGTGTTGGAGAGACCCAGTACTTC
CDR3 length: 14; D gene: TRBD2; J gene: TRBJ2-7; clone size: few; V gene: TRBV7-6; CDR3 protein: CASSPLANSYEQYF; CDR3 DNA: TGTGCCAGCAGCCCACTAGCGAACTCCTACGAGCAGTACTTC
CDR3 length: 16; D gene: TRBD2; J gene: TRBJ2-3; clone size: .; V gene: TRBV20-1; CDR3 protein: CSSTSGGLLDTDTQYF; CDR3 DNA: TGCAGTTCAACTAGCGGGGGGCTCCTTGACACAGATACGCAGTATTTT
CDR3 length: 14; D gene: TRBD1; J gene: TRBJ1-2; clone size: .; V gene: TRBV5-1; CDR3 protein: CASSPSPGQYGYTF; CDR3 DNA: TGCGCCAGCAGCCCGAGCCCGGGACAGTATGGCTACACCTTC
CDR3 length: 17; D gene: .; J gene: TRBJ2-1; clone size: .; V gene: TRBV29-1; CDR3 protein: CSVGSEWGGASYNEQFF; CDR3 DNA: TGCAGCGTTGGATCTGAATGGGGCGGAGCCTCCTACAATGAGCAGTTCTTC
CDR3 length: 16; D gene: TRBD2; J gene: TRBJ2-1; clone size: few; V gene: TRBV4-2; CDR3 protein: CASSQVGLAGYNEQFF; CDR3 DNA: TGTGCCAGCAGCCAGGTCGGACTAGCGGGATACAATGAGCAGTTCTTC
CDR3 length: 16; D gene: TRBD2; J gene: TRBJ2-1; clone size: few; V gene: TRBV24-1; CDR3 protein: CATSGGGAIGLDEQFF; CDR3 DNA: TGTGCCACCAGTGGAGGAGGGGCCATAGGACTAGATGAGCAGTTCTTC
CDR3 length: 19; D gene: TRBD1; J gene: TRBJ2-6; clone size: .; V gene: TRBV7-2; CDR3 protein: CASSLDRGQARSGANVLTF; CDR3 DNA: TGTGCCAGCAGCTTAGATAGAGGACAGGCCAGATCTGGGGCCAACGTCCTGACTTTC
CDR3 length: 16; D gene: .; J gene: TRBJ1-1; clone size: few; V gene: TRBV5-1; CDR3 protein: CASSFLGQLGNTEAFF; CDR3 DNA: TGCGCCAGCAGCTTCCTAGGACAATTAGGGAACACTGAAGCTTTCTTT
CDR3 length: 11; D gene: .; J gene: TRBJ1-3; clone size: .; V gene: TRBV29-1; CDR3 protein: CSVNSGNTIYF; CDR3 DNA: TGCAGCGTAAACTCTGGAAACACCATATATTTT
CDR3 length: 14; D gene: .; J gene: TRBJ2-1; clone size: .; V gene: TRBV7-3; CDR3 protein: CASSFQGTLDEQFF; CDR3 DNA: TGTGCCAGCAGCTTTCAGGGGACTTTAGATGAGCAGTTCTTC